One T cell receptor beta chain is described in this entry. This specimen comes from a study of cytomegalovirus exposure and HLA in healthy donors. Deletions cut 4 bases from V and 5 bases from J, with 13 bases between. The CDR3 is 14 residues long. Germline CDR1 SNHLY, CDR2 FYNNEI. The data were produced by immunoSEQ multiplex PCR, yet TCRdb's version contains in-frame clones alone and is incomplete. The sample records 130,000 to 150,000 clones, 89% being singletons. The receptor's source is a woman younger than 30 in good health and CMV-seropositive. Sequencing used PBMCs. The V gene is TRBV2, the J gene TRBJ2-3, with D perhaps TRBD2 (6 bases). DNA for the CDR3: TGTGCCAGCAGTGCCCAGACTAGGGAAGATACGCAGTATTTT. Amino acid sequence: CASSAQTREDTQYF.